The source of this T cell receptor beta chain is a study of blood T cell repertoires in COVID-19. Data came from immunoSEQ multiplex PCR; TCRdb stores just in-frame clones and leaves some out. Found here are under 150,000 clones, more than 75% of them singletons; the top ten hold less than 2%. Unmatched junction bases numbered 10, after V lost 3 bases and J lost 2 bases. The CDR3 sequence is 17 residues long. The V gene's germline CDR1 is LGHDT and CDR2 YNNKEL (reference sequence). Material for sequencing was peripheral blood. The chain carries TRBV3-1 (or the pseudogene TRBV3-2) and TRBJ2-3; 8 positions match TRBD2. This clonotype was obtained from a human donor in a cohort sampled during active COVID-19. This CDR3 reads CASSHASGRPHTDTQYF. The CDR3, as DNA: TGTGCCAGCAGCCATGCCAGCGGGAGACCCCACACAGATACGCAGTATTTT.